The 17 T cell receptor beta chains below come from one sample, sequenced in a study of T cells after yellow fever vaccination. TCRdb called the 5' RACE reads again in MiXCR, with one record for every CDR3 protein. The table records a few hundred thousand distinct CDR3 sequences, around 3.1% of them present only once. Sequencing used CD4+ T cells sorted from PBMCs, obtained 10 days after the yellow fever booster vaccination. These receptors were collected from a man younger than 35 who received the YFV17D yellow fever vaccine.

V is TRBV7-2 and J is TRBJ2-1; the D is unclear. The CDR3 sequence is 15 residues long. The V gene's germline CDR1 is SGHTA and CDR2 FQGNSA. Trimming shortened V by 3 bases and J by 6 bases, and 15 bases separated the two germline ends. CDR3 bases: TGTGCCAGCAGCTTGACTCACACTCCCCGCAATGAGCAGTTCTTC. It codes for CASSLTHTPRNEQFF.

This clonotype appeared many times. The chain recombines TRBV28 with TRBJ2-4; 9 bases are a match to TRBD2. The length of the CDR3 is 16 residues. V was clipped by 4 bases and J by 6 bases; unmatched bases: 10. Germline V gene data show CDR1 as MDHEN and CDR2 as SYDVKM. The CDR3 is CASSSSVGRGGNIQYF. DNA for the CDR3: TGTGCCAGCAGTTCATCGGTGGGGCGGGGGGGAAACATTCAGTACTTC.

This clonotype was found many times. The V gene is TRBV5-1, the J gene TRBJ2-6, with D perhaps assigned TRBD1 or TRBD2 (6 bases each). In germline, CDR1 is SGHRS, CDR2 YFSETQ. The CDR3 is 16 amino acids. Trimming left V 2 bases short and J 2 bases short, with 11 bases between. The CDR3 is CASSFGGGPGANVLTF. The CDR3, as DNA: TGCGCCAGCAGCTTCGGGGGCGGGCCTGGGGCCAACGTCCTGACTTTC.

This clonotype was counted at least ten times. The rearrangement uses TRBV5-1 and TRBJ1-5, with D possibly being TRBD1 (6 bases). Trimming removed 0 bases at V and 4 bases at J, with 11 bases between. The CDR3 is made up of 15 amino acids. Germline CDR1 SGHRS, CDR2 YFSETQ. CDR3 bases: TGCGCCAGCAGCTTGGAGGGGGGGTGGAATCAGCCCCAGCATTTT. Translated: CASSLEGGWNQPQHF.

The table lists this clonotype with many counts. The rearrangement links TRBV3-1 to TRBJ1-1; 9 nucleotides line up with TRBD1. CDR3 length equals 12 residues. V gave up 8 bases and J gave up 13 bases; unmatched junction bases: 11. CDR1 and CDR2 from the germline V gene are LGHDT and YNNKEL (reference sequence). Here the CDR3 reads CASSGTGSPVFF. The CDR3 DNA reads TGTGCCAGCTCCGGGACAGGGTCCCCCGTTTTCTTT.

The V and J genes are TRBV28 and TRBJ2-1, with D possibly TRBD2 on 6 matching bases. The CDR3 consists of 16 residues. The ends were cut back, 3 bases at V and 8 bases at J, with 20 bases in the middle. The germline V gene encodes CDR1 MDHEN and CDR2 SYDVKM. The chain's CDR3 is CASSLGRDLPWDEQFF. The DNA for the CDR3 is TGTGCCAGCAGTTTGGGCCGGGACTTACCGTGGGATGAGCAGTTCTTC.

This clonotype showed up many times. This chain connects TRBV7-9 to TRBJ2-5; no firm D call. V was pared by 7 bases and J by 5 bases, with 17 bases between. Germline-derived CDR1 and CDR2 are SEHNR and FQNEAQ (reference sequence). The CDR3 totals 14 residues. The CDR3 protein is CASNPPSSWETQYF. The CDR3, as DNA: TGTGCCAGCAACCCTCCGTCTAGTTGGGAGACCCAGTACTTC.

The DNA for the CDR3 is TGTGCCAGCAGCGTCTCCGGGACAGTGGGTCTGGGCTATGGCTACACCTTC. Its protein is CASSVSGTVGLGYGYTF. The rearrangement uses TRBV7-2 and TRBJ1-2; 7 bases are a match to TRBD1. The CDR3 has 17 residues. V dropped 5 bases and J dropped 4; count of bases not matched to a gene: 16. Germline lookup yields CDR1 SGHTA and CDR2 FQGNSA.

Many counts were recorded for this clonotype. This sequence joins TRBV20-1 and TRBJ2-5; TRBD1 might be the D (5 bases). Trimming removed 4 bases from V and 4 bases from J, with 10 bases in between. CDR1 and CDR2 from the germline V gene are DFQATT and SNEGSKA (reference sequence). This CDR3 has 12 amino acids. The CDR3 coding sequence is TGCAGTGCTAATGGGGCGCCAGAGACCCAGTACTTC. Residues: CSANGAPETQYF.

This CDR3 is CASRASGQVDTQYF. CDR3 nucleotide sequence: TGCGCCAGCAGGGCTAGCGGACAAGTTGATACGCAGTATTTT. The chain joins TRBV10-2 to TRBJ2-3, with 7 bases lining up with TRBD2. The J segment lost 6 bases and the V segment lost 6 bases, leaving 9 bases of the junction unmatched. Germline values: CDR1 WSHSY, CDR2 SAAADI. The CDR3 totals 14 residues.

This clonotype was observed at least ten times. This chain uses TRBV5-1 with TRBJ1-6, with D maybe TRBD1 (6 bases). This CDR3 spans 13 amino acids. Germline CDR1 and CDR2: SGHRS and YFSETQ. Between the trimmed V and J ends, which lost 7 bases and 4 bases, there was a span of 9 bases. The CDR3 spells CASADRYNSPLHF. The DNA of the CDR3 is TGCGCCAGCGCGGACAGATATAATTCACCCCTCCACTTT.

There are a few counts of this clonotype. This chain uses TRBV10-3 with TRBJ2-5; unclear D gene. There are 12 residues in the CDR3. In germline, CDR1 is ENHRY, CDR2 SYGVKD. The germline V and J ends were trimmed by 8 bases and 2 bases, with 9 bases remaining between them. The CDR3 spells CAIGVTQETQYF. The CDR3 DNA reads as TGTGCCATCGGGGTTACACAAGAGACCCAGTACTTC.

Many counts were recorded for this clonotype. The chain has TRBV20-1 and TRBJ2-2, with D unclear. Trimming removed 6 bases from V and 2 bases from J, with 13 bases in between. The CDR3 is made up of 14 amino acids. The germline CDR1 and CDR2 sequences are DFQATT and SNEGSKA (reference sequence). In nucleotides, the CDR3 is TGCAGTGCGATAAGGGATCTCAACACCGGGGAGCTGTTTTTT. This translates into CSAIRDLNTGELFF.

This clonotype showed up many times. This chain connects TRBV4-3 to TRBJ2-6; no definite D call. Trimming left V 8 bases short and J 5 bases short, with 10 bases between. Germline CDR1 LGHNA, CDR2 YSLEER. CDR3 length equals 13 residues. CDR3 coding DNA: TGCGCCAGCGGCGACCGTTGGGCCAACGTCCTGACTTTC. This encodes CASGDRWANVLTF.

This clonotype was counted at least ten times. The rearrangement links TRBV6-1 to TRBJ2-3; a weak D match, TRBD1 (6 bases). In germline, CDR1 is MNHNS, CDR2 SASEGT. V shed 8 bases and J shed 1 base, with 13 bases lying between them. This CDR3 spans 14 amino acids. The CDR3 DNA is TGTGCCAGCTTATGGAACAGGGGCACAGATACGCAGTATTTT. This encodes CASLWNRGTDTQYF.

This clonotype was counted many times. The chain employs TRBV6-5 and TRBJ1-2; no clear D. CDR3 size: 13 residues. CDR1 MNHEY and CDR2 SVGAGI come from the germline V gene. With 0 bases removed from V and 4 bases from J, the gap between germline ends came to 6 bases. The CDR3 region is CASSYSLAYGYTF. Here the CDR3 DNA reads TGTGCCAGCAGTTACTCGCTGGCCTATGGCTACACCTTC.

This clonotype was counted between two and nine times. This chain joins TRBV7-2 and TRBJ1-2; D is ambiguous. CDR1 is SGHTA and CDR2 is FQGNSA in the germline V gene. Trimming stripped 5 bases from V and 2 bases from J, with 15 bases between. The CDR3 spans 15 residues. CDR3 region: CASSPLRGFNYGYTF. CDR3 DNA: TGTGCCAGCAGCCCATTGCGGGGATTCAACTATGGCTACACCTTC.